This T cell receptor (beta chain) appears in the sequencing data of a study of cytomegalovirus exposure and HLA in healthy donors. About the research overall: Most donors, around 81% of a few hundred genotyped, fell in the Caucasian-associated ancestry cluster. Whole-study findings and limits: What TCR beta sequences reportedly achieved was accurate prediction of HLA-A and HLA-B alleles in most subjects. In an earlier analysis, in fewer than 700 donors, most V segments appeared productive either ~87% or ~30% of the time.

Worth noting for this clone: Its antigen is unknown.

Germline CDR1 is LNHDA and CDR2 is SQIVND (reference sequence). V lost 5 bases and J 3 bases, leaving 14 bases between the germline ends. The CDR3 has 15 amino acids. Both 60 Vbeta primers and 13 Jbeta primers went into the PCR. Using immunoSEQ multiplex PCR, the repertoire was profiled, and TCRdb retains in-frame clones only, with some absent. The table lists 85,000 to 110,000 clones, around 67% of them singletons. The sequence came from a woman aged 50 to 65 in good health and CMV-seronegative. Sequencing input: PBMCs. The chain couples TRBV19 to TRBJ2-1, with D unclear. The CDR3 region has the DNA TGTGCCAGTAGTTCCCACCAGCCGGGCTACAATGAGCAGTTCTTC. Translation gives CASSSHQPGYNEQFF.